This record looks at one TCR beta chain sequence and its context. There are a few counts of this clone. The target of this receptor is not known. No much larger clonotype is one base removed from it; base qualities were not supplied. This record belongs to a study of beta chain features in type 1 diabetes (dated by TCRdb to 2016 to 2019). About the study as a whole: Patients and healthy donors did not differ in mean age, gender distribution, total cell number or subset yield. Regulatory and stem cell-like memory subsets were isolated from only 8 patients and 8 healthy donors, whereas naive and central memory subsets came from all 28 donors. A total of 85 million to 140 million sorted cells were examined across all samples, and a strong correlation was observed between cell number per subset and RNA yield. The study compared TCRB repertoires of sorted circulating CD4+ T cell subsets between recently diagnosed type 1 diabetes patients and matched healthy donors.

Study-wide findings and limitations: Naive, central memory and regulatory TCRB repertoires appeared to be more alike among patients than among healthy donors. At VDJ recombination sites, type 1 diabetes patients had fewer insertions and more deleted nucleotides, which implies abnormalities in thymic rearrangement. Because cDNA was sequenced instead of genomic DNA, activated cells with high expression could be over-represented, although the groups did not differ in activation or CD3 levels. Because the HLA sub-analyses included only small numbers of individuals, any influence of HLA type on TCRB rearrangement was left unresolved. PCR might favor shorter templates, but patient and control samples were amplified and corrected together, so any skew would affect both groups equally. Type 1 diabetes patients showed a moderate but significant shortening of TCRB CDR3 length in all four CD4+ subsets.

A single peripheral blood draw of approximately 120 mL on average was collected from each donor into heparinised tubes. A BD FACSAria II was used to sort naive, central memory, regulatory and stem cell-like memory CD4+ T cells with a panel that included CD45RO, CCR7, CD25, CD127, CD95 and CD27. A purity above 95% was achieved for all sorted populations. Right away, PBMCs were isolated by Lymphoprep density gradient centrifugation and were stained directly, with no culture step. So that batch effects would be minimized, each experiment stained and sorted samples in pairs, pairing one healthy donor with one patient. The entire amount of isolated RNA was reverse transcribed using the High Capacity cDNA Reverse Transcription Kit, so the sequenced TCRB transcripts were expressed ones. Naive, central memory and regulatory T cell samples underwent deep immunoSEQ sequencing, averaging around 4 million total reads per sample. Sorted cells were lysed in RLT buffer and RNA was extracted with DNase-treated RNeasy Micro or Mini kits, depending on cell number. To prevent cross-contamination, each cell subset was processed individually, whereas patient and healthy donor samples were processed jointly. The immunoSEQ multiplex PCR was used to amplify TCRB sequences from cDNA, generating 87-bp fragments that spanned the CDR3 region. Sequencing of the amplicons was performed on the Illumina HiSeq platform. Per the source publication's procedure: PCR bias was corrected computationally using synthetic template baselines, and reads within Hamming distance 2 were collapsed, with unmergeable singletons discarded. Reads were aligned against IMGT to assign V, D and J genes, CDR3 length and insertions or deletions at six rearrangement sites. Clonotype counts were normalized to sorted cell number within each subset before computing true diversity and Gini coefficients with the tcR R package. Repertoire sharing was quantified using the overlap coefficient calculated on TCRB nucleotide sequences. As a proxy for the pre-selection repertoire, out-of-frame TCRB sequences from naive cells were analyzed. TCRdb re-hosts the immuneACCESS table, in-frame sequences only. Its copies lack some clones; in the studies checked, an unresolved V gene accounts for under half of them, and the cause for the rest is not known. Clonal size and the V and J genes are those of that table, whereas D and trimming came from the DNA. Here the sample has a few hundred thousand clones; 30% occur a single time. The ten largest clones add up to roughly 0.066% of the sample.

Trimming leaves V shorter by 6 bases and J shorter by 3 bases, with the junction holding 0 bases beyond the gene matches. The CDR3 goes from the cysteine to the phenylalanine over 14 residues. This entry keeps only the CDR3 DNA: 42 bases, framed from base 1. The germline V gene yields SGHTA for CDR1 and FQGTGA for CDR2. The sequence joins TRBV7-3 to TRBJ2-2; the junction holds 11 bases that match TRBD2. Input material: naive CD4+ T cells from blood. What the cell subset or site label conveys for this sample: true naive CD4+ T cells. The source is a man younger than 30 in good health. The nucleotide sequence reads TGTGCCAGCAGTAGCGGGAGGGACACCGGGGAGCTGTTTTTT. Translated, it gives CASSSGRDTGELFF. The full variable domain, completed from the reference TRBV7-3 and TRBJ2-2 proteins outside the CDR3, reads GAGVSQTPSNKVTEKGKYVELRCDPISGHTALYWYRQSLGQGPEFLIYFQGTGAADDSGLPNDRFFAVRPEGSVSTLKIQRTERGDSAVYLCASSSGRDTGELFFGEGSRLTVL.